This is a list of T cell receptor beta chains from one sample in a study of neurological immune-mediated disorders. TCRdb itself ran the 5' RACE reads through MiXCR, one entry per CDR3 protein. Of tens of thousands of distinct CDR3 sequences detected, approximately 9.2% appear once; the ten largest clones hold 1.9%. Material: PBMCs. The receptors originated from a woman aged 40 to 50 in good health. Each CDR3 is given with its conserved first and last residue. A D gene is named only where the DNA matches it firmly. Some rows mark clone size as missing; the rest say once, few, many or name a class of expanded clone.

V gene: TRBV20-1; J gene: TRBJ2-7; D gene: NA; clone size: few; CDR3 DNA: TGCAGTGTGAGGGACTGGCCGTCCTACGAGCAGTACTTC; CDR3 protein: CSVRDWPSYEQYF
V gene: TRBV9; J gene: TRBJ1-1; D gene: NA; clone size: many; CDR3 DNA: TGTGCCAGCAGCCTAGATCCAGGCTCTAACACTGAAGCTTTCTTT; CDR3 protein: CASSLDPGSNTEAFF
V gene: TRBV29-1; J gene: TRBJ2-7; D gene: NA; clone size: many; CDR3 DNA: TGCAGCGTAGGGCAACCAGGCTACGAGCAGTACTTC; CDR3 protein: CSVGQPGYEQYF
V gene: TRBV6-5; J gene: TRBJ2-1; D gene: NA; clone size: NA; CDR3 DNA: TGTGCCAGCAGTTACCAATTGACCAATGAGCACTTCTTC; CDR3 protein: CASSYQLTNEHFF
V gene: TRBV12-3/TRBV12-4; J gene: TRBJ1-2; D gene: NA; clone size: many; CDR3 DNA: TGTGCCAGCAGCCTGCGTTCAGCCGTCTATGGCTACACCTTC; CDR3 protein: CASSLRSAVYGYTF
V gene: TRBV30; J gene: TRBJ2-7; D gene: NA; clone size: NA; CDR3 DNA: TGTGCCTGGACCCGCGGGACTGCCTACGAGCAGTACTTC; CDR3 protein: CAWTRGTAYEQYF
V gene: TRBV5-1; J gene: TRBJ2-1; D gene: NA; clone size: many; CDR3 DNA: TGCGCCAGCAGCTTCAGCAGCCCCAATGAGCAGTTCTTC; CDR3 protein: CASSFSSPNEQFF
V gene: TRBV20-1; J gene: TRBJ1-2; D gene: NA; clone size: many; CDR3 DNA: TGCAGTGCTAGACCGGACGCTAACTATGGCTACACCTTC; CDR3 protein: CSARPDANYGYTF
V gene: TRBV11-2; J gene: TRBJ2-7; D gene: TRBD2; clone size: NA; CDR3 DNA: TGTGCCAGCAGCTTAGGAGCGGGAGATTACGAGCAGTACTTC; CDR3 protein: CASSLGAGDYEQYF
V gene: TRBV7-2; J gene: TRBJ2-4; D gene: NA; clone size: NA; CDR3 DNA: TGTGCCAACAGCTTCACCGGGGGAGACATTCAGTACTTC; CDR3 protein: CANSFTGGDIQYF
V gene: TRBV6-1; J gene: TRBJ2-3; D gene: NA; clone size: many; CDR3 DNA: TGTGCCAGCAGTGAAATTGGACCAGATACGCAGTATTTT; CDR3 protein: CASSEIGPDTQYF
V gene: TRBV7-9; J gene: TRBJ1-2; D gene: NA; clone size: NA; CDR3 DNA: TGTGCCAGCAGCTTACCTCCCGCGGGCCCTAGGGGCTACACCTTC; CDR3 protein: CASSLPPAGPRGYTF
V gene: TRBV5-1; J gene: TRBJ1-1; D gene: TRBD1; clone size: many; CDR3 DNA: TGCGCCAGCAGCTTGGGGAACAGGGGATCAGAAGCTTTCTTT; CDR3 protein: CASSLGNRGSEAFF
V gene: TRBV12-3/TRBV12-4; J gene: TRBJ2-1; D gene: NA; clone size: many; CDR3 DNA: TGTGCCAGCAGTCACGAGGGCACTGAGCAGTTCTTC; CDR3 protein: CASSHEGTEQFF
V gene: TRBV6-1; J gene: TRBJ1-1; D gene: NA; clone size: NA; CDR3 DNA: TGTGCCAGCAGTTCTACATGGCAGATGAACACTGAAGCTTTCTTT; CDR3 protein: CASSSTWQMNTEAFF
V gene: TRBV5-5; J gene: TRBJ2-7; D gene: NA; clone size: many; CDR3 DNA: TGTGCCAGCAGCTTGCGGTCGGGCGAGCAGTACTTC; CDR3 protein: CASSLRSGEQYF
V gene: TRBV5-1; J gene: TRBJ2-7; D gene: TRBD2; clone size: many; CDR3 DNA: TGCGCCAGCAGCTTGGTACGGGGGGGCCACGACGAGCAGTACTTC; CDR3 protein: CASSLVRGGHDEQYF
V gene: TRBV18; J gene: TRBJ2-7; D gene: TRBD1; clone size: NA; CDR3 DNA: TGTGCCAGCCCACCAATACAGGGGGTTGCCTACGAGCAGTACTTC; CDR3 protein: CASPPIQGVAYEQYF
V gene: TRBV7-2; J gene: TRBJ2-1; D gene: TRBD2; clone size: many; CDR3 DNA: TGTGCCAGCAGCGGGGGACTAGCGGGAGGGTACAATGAGCAGTTCTTC; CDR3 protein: CASSGGLAGGYNEQFF
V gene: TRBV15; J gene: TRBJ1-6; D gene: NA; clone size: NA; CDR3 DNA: TGTGCCACCAGCCGGGACCAGGGGAGAACCCTCCACTTT; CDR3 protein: CATSRDQGRTLHF
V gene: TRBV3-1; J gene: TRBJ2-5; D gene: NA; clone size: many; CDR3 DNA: TGTGCCAGCAGCCAAGGAGTGACTACACAAGAGACCCAGTACTTC; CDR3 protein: CASSQGVTTQETQYF
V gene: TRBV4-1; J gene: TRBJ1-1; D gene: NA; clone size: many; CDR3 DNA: TGCGCCAGCAGCCAAAACGACCTGGGGGCTGAAGCTTTCTTT; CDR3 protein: CASSQNDLGAEAFF
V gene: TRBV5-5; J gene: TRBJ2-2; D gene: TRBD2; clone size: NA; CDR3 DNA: TGTGCCAGCAGCTACGGCGGGAGGCACACCGGGGAGCTGTTTTTT; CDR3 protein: CASSYGGRHTGELFF
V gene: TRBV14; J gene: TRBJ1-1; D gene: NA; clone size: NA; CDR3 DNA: TGTGCCAGCAGCCAACAGTCCACAGAAGCTTTCTTT; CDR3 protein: CASSQQSTEAFF
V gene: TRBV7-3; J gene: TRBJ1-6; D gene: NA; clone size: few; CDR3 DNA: TGTGCCAGCAGCCTAATACAGGGCTCACCCCTCCACTTT; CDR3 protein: CASSLIQGSPLHF
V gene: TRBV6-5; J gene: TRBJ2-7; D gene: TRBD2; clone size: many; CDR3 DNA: TGTGCCAGCAGTTACTCGGGACTAGCGGGAGAGTTCTACGAGCAGTACTTC; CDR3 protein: CASSYSGLAGEFYEQYF
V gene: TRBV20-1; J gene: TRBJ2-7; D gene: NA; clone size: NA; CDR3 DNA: TGCAGAGCTAGGGGGACTAACGGCACCTACGAGCAGTACTTC; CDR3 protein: CRARGTNGTYEQYF
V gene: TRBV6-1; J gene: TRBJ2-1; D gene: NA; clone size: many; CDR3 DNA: TGTGCCAGCAGTGAATTCCAGCAAAACAATGAGCAGTTCTTC; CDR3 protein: CASSEFQQNNEQFF
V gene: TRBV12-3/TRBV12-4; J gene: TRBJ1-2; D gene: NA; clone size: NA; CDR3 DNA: TGTGCCAGCAGTTTCGGCAACTATGGCTACACCTTC; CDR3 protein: CASSFGNYGYTF
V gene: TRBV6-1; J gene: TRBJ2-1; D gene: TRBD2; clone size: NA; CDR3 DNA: TGTGCCAGCAGTGGATTCCAAAGCGGGGGGACTTACAATGAGCAGTTCTTC; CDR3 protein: CASSGFQSGGTYNEQFF
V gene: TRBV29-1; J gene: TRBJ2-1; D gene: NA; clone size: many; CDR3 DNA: TGCAGCGTTGGGAAGGGGCAGAGCTCCTACAATGAGCAGTTCTTC; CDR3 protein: CSVGKGQSSYNEQFF
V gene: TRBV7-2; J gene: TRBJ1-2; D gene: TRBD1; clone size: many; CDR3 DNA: TGTGCCAGCAGCCAGACAGGGTGGTTTGGCTACACCTTC; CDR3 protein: CASSQTGWFGYTF
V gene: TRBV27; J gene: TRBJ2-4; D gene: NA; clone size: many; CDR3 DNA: TGTGCCAGCACCGGGACCGGACTAGCCAAAAACATTCAGTACTTC; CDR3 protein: CASTGTGLAKNIQYF
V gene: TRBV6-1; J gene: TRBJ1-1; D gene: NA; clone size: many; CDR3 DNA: TGTGCCAGCAGTGAACCCCGTTCGGGAATGAACACTGAAGCTTTCTTT; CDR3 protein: CASSEPRSGMNTEAFF
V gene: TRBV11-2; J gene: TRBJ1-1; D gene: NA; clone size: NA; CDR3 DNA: TGTGCCAGCAGCCCTTATAGGGGGGGCGCGAACACTGAAGCTTTCTTT; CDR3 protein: CASSPYRGGANTEAFF
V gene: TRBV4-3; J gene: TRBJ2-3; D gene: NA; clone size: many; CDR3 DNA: TGCGCCAGCAGCCCTCTAAGGGGGAAGGCAGATACGCAGTATTTT; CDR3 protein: CASSPLRGKADTQYF
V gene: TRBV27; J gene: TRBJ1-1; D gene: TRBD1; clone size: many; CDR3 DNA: TGTGCCAGCAGAGCCGGACAGGGAAGGTTGAAAGCTTTCTTT; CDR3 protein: CASRAGQGRLKAFF
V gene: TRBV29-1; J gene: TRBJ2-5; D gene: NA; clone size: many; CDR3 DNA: TGCAGCGTTGAAGTTAGGGCGGCGTCAAAAGGGGAGACCCAGTACTTC; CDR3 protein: CSVEVRAASKGETQYF
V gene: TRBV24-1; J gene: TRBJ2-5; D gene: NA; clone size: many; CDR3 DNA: TGTGCCACCAGTGAAGAGTACCAAGAGACCCAGTACTTC; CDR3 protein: CATSEEYQETQYF
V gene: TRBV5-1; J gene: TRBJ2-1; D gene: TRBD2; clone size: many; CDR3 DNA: TGCGCCAGCAGCCCCGGGACTAGCGCTAGCAATGAGCAGTTCTTC; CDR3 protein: CASSPGTSASNEQFF
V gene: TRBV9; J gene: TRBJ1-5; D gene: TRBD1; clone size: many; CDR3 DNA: TGTGCCAGCAGCCGAGAGACAGGGAGTAATCAGCCCCAGCATTTT; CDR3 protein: CASSRETGSNQPQHF
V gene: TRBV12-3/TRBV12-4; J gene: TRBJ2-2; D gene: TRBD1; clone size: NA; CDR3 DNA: TGTGCCAGCAGTTTGTTCGCAGGGGGTGTGGTGACAGGGGAGCTGTTTTTT; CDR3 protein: CASSLFAGGVVTGELFF
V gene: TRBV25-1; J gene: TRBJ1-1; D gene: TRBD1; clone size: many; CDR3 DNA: TGTGCCAGCAGTCCCCGGACAGGGGAGAAGAACACTGAAGCTTTCTTT; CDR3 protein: CASSPRTGEKNTEAFF
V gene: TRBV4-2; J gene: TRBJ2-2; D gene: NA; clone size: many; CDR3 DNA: TGTGCCAGCAGCCAAGAGGGAGGCACCGGGGAGCTGTTTTTT; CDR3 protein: CASSQEGGTGELFF
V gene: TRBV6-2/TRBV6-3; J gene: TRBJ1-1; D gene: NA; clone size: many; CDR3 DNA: TGTGCCAGCAGTCGGGACGGAAACACTGAAGCTTTCTTT; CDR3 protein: CASSRDGNTEAFF
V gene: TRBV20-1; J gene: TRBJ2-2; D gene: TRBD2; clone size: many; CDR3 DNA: TGCAGTGCTAGAGATCCGGCTAGCGGGAAAGACGGGGAGCTGTTTTTT; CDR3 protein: CSARDPASGKDGELFF
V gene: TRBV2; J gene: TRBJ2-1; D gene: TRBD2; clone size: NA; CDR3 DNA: TGTGCCAGCAGTGAAGGGCGGGAGTTCTACAATGAGCAGTTCTTC; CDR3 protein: CASSEGREFYNEQFF
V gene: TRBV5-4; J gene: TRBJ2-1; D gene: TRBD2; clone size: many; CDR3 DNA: TGTGCCAGCAGCTTGGGTGGCGGGAGATTGGACAATGAGCAGTTCTTC; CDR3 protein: CASSLGGGRLDNEQFF
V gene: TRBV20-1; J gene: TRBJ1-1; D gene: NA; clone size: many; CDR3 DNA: TGCAGTGCTAGAGAGGGAGCTATGAACACTGAAGCTTTCTTT; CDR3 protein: CSAREGAMNTEAFF